Listed here are 27 T cell receptor beta chains from one sample, sequenced in a study of cytomegalovirus exposure and HLA in healthy donors. The assay was immunoSEQ multiplex PCR, and TCRdb's table has in-frame clones only and misses some. The profile shows around 69,000 clones, roughly 95% of them singletons. Sequenced sample: PBMCs. These TCRs come from a woman between 18 and 29 years old in good health and CMV-seropositive.

The chain links TRBV4-2 to TRBJ2-7; 8 nucleotides line up with TRBD2. The ends lost 3 bases at V and 7 bases at J; junction bases unmatched: 29. The length of the CDR3 is 21 residues. Germline-derived CDR1 and CDR2 are LGHNA and YNFKEQ. In DNA, the CDR3 is TGTGCCAGCAGCCAGGTCACAGGCCAACCTGCCGGGACTAGTGGACTGCGGGAGCAGTACTTC. It is translated as CASSQVTGQPAGTSGLREQYF.

V usage is TRBV30 and J usage is TRBJ2-3; possible D gene TRBD2, 6 bases. CDR3 size: 11 residues. With 3 bases removed from V and 5 bases from J, the gap between germline ends came to 6 bases. CDR1 and CDR2 (germline): GTSNPN, SVGIG (reference sequence). This chain's CDR3 is CAWRGGDTQYF. In DNA, the CDR3 is TGTGCCTGGAGGGGAGGAGATACGCAGTATTTT. The complete variable domain, with remaining parts taken from reference TRBV30 and TRBJ2-3, reads SQTIHQWPATLVQPVGSPLSLECTVEGTSNPNLYWYRQAAGRGLQLLFYSVGIGQISSEVPQNLSASRPQDRQFILSSKKLLLSDSGFYLCAWRGGDTQYFGPGTRLTVL.

The genes are TRBV10-3 and TRBJ1-5; 10 positions match TRBD1. V lost 2 bases and J lost 1; bases outside the gene matches: 5. Germline CDR1 and CDR2: ENHRY and SYGVKD. There are 17 residues in the CDR3. CDR3: CAISEEWGQGSNQPQHF. For the CDR3, the DNA is TGTGCCATCAGTGAGGAGTGGGGACAGGGGAGCAATCAGCCCCAGCATTTT.

This sequence joins TRBV27 and TRBJ1-2, with TRBD1 identical over 9 bases. This CDR3 region has 18 residues. CDR1 is MNHEY and CDR2 is SMNVEV in the germline V gene (reference sequence). Trimming removed 4 bases from V and 6 bases from J; junction bases left unmatched: 18. The CDR3 DNA reads as TGTGCCAGCAGTTCCGCTGGCCCTAACAGGGGGCCTTTCGATGGCTACACCTTC. Residues: CASSSAGPNRGPFDGYTF.

This chain connects TRBV28 to TRBJ1-5, with 7 bases identical to TRBD1. CDR1 and CDR2 (germline): MDHEN, SYDVKM. V shed 3 bases, J shed 4 bases, and the junction held 15 bases outside the gene matches. This CDR3 has 18 residues. Here the CDR3 DNA reads TGTGCCAGCAGTTTTTACGAATCCGCGACAGGGTGGAATCAGCCCCAGCATTTT. Amino acids: CASSFYESATGWNQPQHF.

This clone has only one observation. V gene TRBV19 combines with J gene TRBJ2-2; 10 bases line up with TRBD1. CDR1 LNHDA and CDR2 SQIVND come from the germline V gene (reference sequence). The junction had 8 bases not matched to a gene; V was cut back by 5 bases and J by 5 bases. This CDR3 is 16 amino acids long. Here the CDR3 DNA reads TGTGCCAGTAGTGCCACGACAGGGGGCTGGACCGGGGAGCTGTTTTTT. Its protein product is CASSATTGGWTGELFF. The complete variable domain, with remaining parts taken from reference TRBV19 and TRBJ2-2, reads DGGITQSPKYLFRKEGQNVTLSCEQNLNHDAMYWYRQDPGQGLRLIYYSQIVNDFQKGDIAEGYSVSREKKESFPLTVTSAQKNPTAFYLCASSATTGGWTGELFFGEGSRLTVL.

This sequence joins TRBV25-1 and TRBJ2-7, with 8 bases aligning to TRBD1. Germline V gene lookup returns CDR1 MGHDK and CDR2 SYGVNS. CDR3 length: 15 amino acids. The J segment lost 7 bases and the V segment lost 4 bases, leaving 12 bases of the junction unmatched. In DNA, the CDR3 is TGTGCCAGCAGTGTTAGACAGGGGTCCTTTTGGGAGCAGTACTTC. Protein sequence: CASSVRQGSFWEQYF.

V is TRBV4-1 and J is TRBJ2-3; 11 bases match TRBD1. The CDR3 has 17 amino acids. Germline V gives CDR1 MGHRA, CDR2 YSYEKL. After removal of 0 bases from V and 6 bases from J, the junction contained 8 bases not matched to a gene. The CDR3 is CASSQDFRTGGADTQYF. The DNA of the CDR3 is TGCGCCAGCAGCCAAGATTTTCGGACAGGGGGCGCGGATACGCAGTATTTT.

This rearrangement joins TRBV28 to TRBJ1-5; TRBD1 agrees at 10 bases. The CDR3 is 14 amino acids. V gave up 6 bases and J gave up 7 bases; unmatched junction bases: 6. The germline V gene encodes CDR1 MDHEN and CDR2 SYDVKM. Here the CDR3 reads CASRVRDRGQPQHF. CDR3 coding DNA: TGTGCCAGCAGAGTCCGGGACAGGGGACAGCCCCAGCATTTT.

J is TRBJ2-7 and V is TRBV7-8; perhaps TRBD1 as D (6 bases). V lost 4 bases to trimming and J lost 6 bases, with 10 bases between them. This CDR3 contains 12 residues. Germline loops: CDR1 SGHVS, CDR2 FQNEAQ. Here the CDR3 DNA reads TGTGCCAGCAGCTCAAACAGGGTCGAGCAGTACTTC. Its protein product is CASSSNRVEQYF.

V and J are TRBV28 and TRBJ1-2; possible D gene TRBD1, 6 bases. This CDR3 is 15 amino acids long. Germline assignment: CDR1 MDHEN and CDR2 SYDVKM. Trimming removed 1 base from V and 1 base from J, with 10 bases in between. For the CDR3, the DNA is TGTGCCAGCAGTTTATCGACAGGAAATAACTATGGCTACACCTTC. It translates to CASSLSTGNNYGYTF.

CDR3 in DNA: TGTGCCAGCAGCTTAGTTACGAGCTCCTACAATGAGCAGTTCTTC. This translates into CASSLVTSSYNEQFF. The rearrangement links TRBV13 to TRBJ2-1; D is unresolved. Looked up from germline, CDR1 is PRHDT and CDR2 is FYEKMQ (reference sequence). The CDR3 is made up of 15 amino acids. The V end was cut by 1 base, the J end by 0 bases, with 7 bases between.

This rearrangement joins TRBV19 to TRBJ2-3, with a possible D match to TRBD2 (5 bases). Between the trimmed V and J ends, which lost 5 bases and 4 bases, there was a span of 16 bases. The CDR3 is 15 amino acids. Germline-derived CDR1 and CDR2 are LNHDA and SQIVND (reference sequence). CDR3 DNA: TGTGCCAGTAGTTCACGGACTCTGCGGGCAGATACGCAGTATTTT. Protein: CASSSRTLRADTQYF. Complete variable domain (other parts from reference TRBV19 and TRBJ2-3): DGGITQSPKYLFRKEGQNVTLSCEQNLNHDAMYWYRQDPGQGLRLIYYSQIVNDFQKGDIAEGYSVSREKKESFPLTVTSAQKNPTAFYLCASSSRTLRADTQYFGPGTRLTVL.

In its sample, this clone was seen once. The chain recombines TRBV6-1 with TRBJ1-3, with unresolved D. Germline V gene lookup returns CDR1 MNHNS and CDR2 SASEGT. The V and J ends lost 4 bases and 2 bases respectively, with 15 bases between them. The CDR3 totals 16 residues. The CDR3 coding sequence is TGTGCCAGCAGTGGGACTAGTAGGCCCCCTGGAAACACCATATATTTT. As protein: CASSGTSRPPGNTIYF.

The rearrangement links TRBV9 to TRBJ1-4; D is perhaps TRBD1 (5 bases). This CDR3 has 15 amino acids. V was pared by 3 bases and J by 6 bases, with 15 bases between. Germline-derived CDR1 and CDR2 are SGDLS and YYNGEE. CDR3 nucleotides: TGTGCCAGCAGCGGGGGGGGGACCGCTGATGAAAAACTGTTTTTT. The encoded protein is CASSGGGTADEKLFF.

This chain's CDR3 is CASTDDWTSVQETQYF. For the CDR3, the DNA is TGTGCCAGCACTGACGATTGGACTAGCGTCCAAGAGACCCAGTACTTC. The gene calls are TRBV6-1 and TRBJ2-5; 9 bases fit TRBD2. With V trimmed by 7 bases and J by 1 base, 10 bases remained unmatched. The CDR3 is made up of 16 amino acids. The germline CDR1 and CDR2 sequences are MNHNS and SASEGT.

This chain uses TRBV5-1 with TRBJ2-7; no clear D gene. Germline loops: CDR1 SGHRS, CDR2 YFSETQ. V dropped 3 bases and J dropped 7 bases, with 17 bases sitting between them. The CDR3 extends over 14 amino acids. CDR3 in DNA: TGCGCCAGCAGCTCGCCATCCTACGCTCAAGAGCAGTACTTC. Residues: CASSSPSYAQEQYF.

The rearrangement links TRBV4-1 to TRBJ2-1; 8 bases align to TRBD2. V was clipped by 6 bases and J by 4 bases; unmatched bases: 11. This CDR3 region has 16 residues. Germline CDR1 MGHRA, CDR2 YSYEKL. CDR3: CASSQTGTRSYNEQFF. CDR3 nucleotide sequence: TGCGCCAGCAGTCAAACCGGGACTAGAAGTTACAATGAGCAGTTCTTC.

The chain is built from TRBV27 and TRBJ1-2, with 7 nucleotides matching TRBD1. The CDR3 runs to 13 residues. Per germline, CDR1 MNHEY and CDR2 SMNVEV (reference sequence). Trimming took 2 bases from V and 4 from J; bases not matched to a gene: 1. DNA for the CDR3: TGTGCCAGCAGTTTAGCAGGGGGCTATGGCTACACCTTC. It translates to CASSLAGGYGYTF.

The chain couples TRBV5-1 to TRBJ2-3; a weak D match, TRBD1 (5 bases). The germline CDR1 and CDR2 sequences are SGHRS and YFSETQ. The CDR3 runs to 13 residues. V was cut by 4 bases and J by 6 bases, with 12 bases left in between. CDR3 DNA sequence: TGCGCCAGCAGCCCCGCAGGGTGGGATACGCAGTATTTT. As protein: CASSPAGWDTQYF.

The gene calls are TRBV5-6 and TRBJ2-1; 9 bases are a match to TRBD1. V trimming: 3 bases; J trimming: 4 bases; junction bases outside the gene matches: 5. Germline V gene sequence: CDR1 SGHDT, CDR2 YYEEEE. The CDR3 has 15 residues. Here the CDR3 reads CASSYWDREYNEQFF. CDR3 bases: TGTGCCAGCAGCTATTGGGACAGGGAATACAATGAGCAGTTCTTC.

The chain employs TRBV13 and TRBJ2-1, with 14 bases fitting TRBD2. The germline V gene has CDR1 PRHDT and CDR2 FYEKMQ (reference sequence). V shed 4 bases, J shed 5 bases, and the junction held 10 bases outside the gene matches. The CDR3 is 18 amino acids. The CDR3 loop is CASSSWTSGRISNNEQFF. CDR3 bases: TGTGCCAGCAGCTCCTGGACTAGCGGGAGGATTTCTAACAATGAGCAGTTCTTC.

This rearrangement joins TRBV7-8 to TRBJ1-5, with 9 positions matching TRBD1. Germline V CDR1 and CDR2: SGHVS, FQNEAQ. This CDR3 has 17 amino acids. The V gene end was trimmed by 3 bases and the J gene end by 3 bases; junction bases not matched to a gene: 9. Here the CDR3 DNA reads TGTGCCAGCAGCTTTAACCGGGACAGGGTAAACAATCAGCCCCAGCATTTT. This codes for CASSFNRDRVNNQPQHF.

This clone is a singleton in its sample. The chain recombines TRBV6-5 with TRBJ2-7; possibly TRBD2 for D (6 bases). V was clipped by 2 bases and J by 3 bases, with 11 bases between them. CDR1 and CDR2 from the germline V gene are MNHEY and SVGAGI. The CDR3 spans 14 residues. This CDR3 reads CASSYVSGSYEQYF. The CDR3 nucleotides read TGTGCCAGCAGTTACGTCTCCGGGAGCTACGAGCAGTACTTC.

The chain employs TRBV29-1 and TRBJ1-2; TRBD1 agrees at 9 bases. Per the germline V gene, CDR1 is SQVTM and CDR2 is ANQGSEA. The CDR3 has 15 residues. Trimming cost V 4 bases and J 4 bases; bases outside gene matches: 10. The CDR3 region is CSVAQGAGLGYGYTF. CDR3 sequence (DNA): TGCAGCGTTGCACAGGGGGCCGGTCTCGGCTATGGCTACACCTTC.

The rearrangement joins TRBV6-4 to TRBJ2-1; weak D call: TRBD1 (6 bases). Trimming removed 2 bases from V and 6 bases from J, with 14 bases in between. The length of the CDR3 is 15 residues. Germline CDR1 reads MRHNA; CDR2 reads SNTAGT. The CDR3 DNA follows: TGTGCCAGCAGTGACGCAGGGGAAGGCGGCAATGAGCAGTTCTTC. This gives the protein CASSDAGEGGNEQFF.

The chain combines TRBV11-1 with TRBJ2-1; 11 bases agree with TRBD2. The CDR3 totals 16 residues. Germline V gene lookup returns CDR1 SGHAT and CDR2 FQDESV (reference sequence). V dropped 1 base and J dropped 5; count of bases not matched to a gene: 4. The CDR3 here is CASSLVTSGNHNEQFF. The CDR3 DNA follows: TGTGCCAGCAGCTTAGTGACTAGCGGGAACCACAATGAGCAGTTCTTC.